Listed below are T cell receptor beta chains from one sample, sequenced in a study of blood T cell repertoires in COVID-19. TCRdb's table, derived via immunoSEQ multiplex PCR, lists solely in-frame clones and lacks some. Here the sample spans about 120,000 clones, around 91% being singletons. Sequenced: peripheral blood. Every receptor here comes from a woman aged 55-70 years with COVID-19, enrolled during active disease. CDR3s include the opening cysteine and the closing phenylalanine or tryptophan. Fields, in order: D gene, J gene, clone size, V gene, CDR3 DNA, CDR3 protein. A D gene is named only where the DNA matches it firmly. A row's size may be missing; if present it is once, few, many or a size class.

>TRBD2|TRBJ2-3|NA|TRBV4-1
TGCGCCAGCAGCCAAGTATCTGGGACTAGTCCCGCCACAGATACGCAGTATTTT
CASSQVSGTSPATDTQYF
>TRBD1|TRBJ2-3|NA|TRBV4-1
TGCGCCAGCAGCCAGGACAGGTACACAGATACGCAGTATTTT
CASSQDRYTDTQYF
>TRBD1|TRBJ1-1|NA|TRBV29-1
TGCAGCGTCGCCGGGACAGGGGAGATAGCTTTCTTT
CSVAGTGEIAFF
>TRBD1|TRBJ2-7|NA|TRBV6-5
TGTGCCAGCAGCCGCACAGGGGACGAGCAGTACTTC
CASSRTGDEQYF
>NA|TRBJ1-5|medium-sized|TRBV6-2/TRBV6-3
TGTGCCAGCAGTTACAGACCCGGGGACATCTATCAGCCCCAGCATTTT
CASSYRPGDIYQPQHF
>TRBD1|TRBJ2-1|NA|TRBV7-9
TGTGCCAGCAGCTTAGCCCTAAACCGGGACAGGGGTTCCATTGAGCAGTTCTTC
CASSLALNRDRGSIEQFF
>TRBD1|TRBJ2-4|NA|TRBV6-5
TGTGCCAGCACCCCGGACAGGGCGGCCAAAAACATTCAGTACTTC
CASTPDRAAKNIQYF
>NA|TRBJ2-5|NA|TRBV5-1
TGCGCCAGCAGCTTTGAACAGGTAGAGACCCAGTACTTC
CASSFEQVETQYF
>NA|TRBJ1-1|few|TRBV9
TGTGCCAGCAGTCCAGGGTTTGGGGTCACTGAAGCTTTCTTT
CASSPGFGVTEAFF
>TRBD2|TRBJ2-1|NA|TRBV7-9
TGTGCCAGCAGCTTAAGGGACTACGCCTACAATGAGCAGTTCTTC
CASSLRDYAYNEQFF
>NA|TRBJ1-2|NA|TRBV15
TGTGCCACCAGCAGAGATACGTGGGCCGGAACTAACTATGGCTACACCTTC
CATSRDTWAGTNYGYTF
>NA|TRBJ2-7|NA|TRBV7-2
TGTGCCAGCAGCTTACGGAGTTCTGGGGAGCAGTACTTC
CASSLRSSGEQYF
>NA|TRBJ2-7|NA|TRBV28
TGTGCCAGCAGGGCACAGGGAATTGGCTACGAGCAGTACTTC
CASRAQGIGYEQYF
>TRBD2|TRBJ2-1|NA|TRBV5-4
TGTGCCAGCAGCTTGGCCGTTAGTCCAGCGGGAGTTTACAATGAGCAGTTCTTC
CASSLAVSPAGVYNEQFF
>NA|TRBJ1-2|NA|TRBV9
TGTGCCAGCAGCGTAGGCTTGGGCAGGGAAGATGGCTACACCTTC
CASSVGLGREDGYTF
>TRBD1|TRBJ2-1|NA|TRBV5-4
TGTGCCAGCAGCGCGACAGGGGGCAGGAATGAGCAGTTCTTC
CASSATGGRNEQFF